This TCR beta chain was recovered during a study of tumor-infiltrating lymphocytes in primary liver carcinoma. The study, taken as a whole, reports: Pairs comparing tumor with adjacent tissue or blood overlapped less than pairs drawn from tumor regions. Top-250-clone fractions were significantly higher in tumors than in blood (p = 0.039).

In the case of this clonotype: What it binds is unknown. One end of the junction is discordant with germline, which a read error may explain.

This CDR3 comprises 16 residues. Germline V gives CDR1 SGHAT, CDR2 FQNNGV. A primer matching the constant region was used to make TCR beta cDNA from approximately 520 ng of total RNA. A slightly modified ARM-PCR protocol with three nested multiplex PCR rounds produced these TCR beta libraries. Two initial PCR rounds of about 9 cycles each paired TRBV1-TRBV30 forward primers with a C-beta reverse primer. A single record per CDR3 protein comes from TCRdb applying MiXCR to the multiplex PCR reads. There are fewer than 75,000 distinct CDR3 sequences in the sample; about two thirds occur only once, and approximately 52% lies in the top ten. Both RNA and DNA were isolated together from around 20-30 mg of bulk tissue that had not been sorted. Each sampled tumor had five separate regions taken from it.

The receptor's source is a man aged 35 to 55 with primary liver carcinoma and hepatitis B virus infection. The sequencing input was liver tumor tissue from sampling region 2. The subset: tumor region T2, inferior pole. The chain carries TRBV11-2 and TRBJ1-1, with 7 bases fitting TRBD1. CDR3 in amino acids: CASSPSRGLVNTVAFF. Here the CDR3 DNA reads TGTGCCAGTAGTCCGTCCAGGGGGTTGGTGAACACTGTAGCTTTCTTT.